The T cell receptor beta chain under discussion was sequenced for a study of beta chain features in type 1 diabetes. Trimming cost V 5 bases and J 1 base; bases outside gene matches: 9. Germline V gene lookup returns CDR1 SGHTA and CDR2 FQGNSA. The CDR3 is made up of 16 amino acids. Expressed TCRB transcripts were sequenced after all isolated RNA was converted to cDNA. Clones were sequenced by immunoSEQ multiplex PCR, and TCRdb holds only the in-frame ones, with some missing. The table has approximately 170,000 clones, roughly 7.1% seen once. About this clone: The antigen remains undetermined.

General study points: Type 1 diabetes patients showed a moderate but significant shortening of TCRB CDR3s in all four CD4+ subsets. Within patients, naive, central memory and Treg TCRB repertoires seemed more similar than within healthy donors. Sequencing of cDNA might inflate the share of cells that strongly express TCR.

CD45RO/CCR7/CD25/CD127/CD95/CD27 staining was used to isolate CD4+ naive, central memory, regulatory and stem cell-like memory cells by sorting. Populations obtained by sorting all exceeded 98% purity. This chain uses TRBV7-2 with TRBJ2-7; 9 positions match TRBD2. The TCR originated in a woman between 35 and 50 years old with type 1 diabetes. The specimen sequenced was central memory CD4+ T cells from blood. The CDR3 sequence is CASSRGRGRGSYEQYF. The CDR3 nucleotides read TGTGCCAGCAGCCGGGGGCGCGGGAGGGGGTCCTACGAGCAGTACTTC.